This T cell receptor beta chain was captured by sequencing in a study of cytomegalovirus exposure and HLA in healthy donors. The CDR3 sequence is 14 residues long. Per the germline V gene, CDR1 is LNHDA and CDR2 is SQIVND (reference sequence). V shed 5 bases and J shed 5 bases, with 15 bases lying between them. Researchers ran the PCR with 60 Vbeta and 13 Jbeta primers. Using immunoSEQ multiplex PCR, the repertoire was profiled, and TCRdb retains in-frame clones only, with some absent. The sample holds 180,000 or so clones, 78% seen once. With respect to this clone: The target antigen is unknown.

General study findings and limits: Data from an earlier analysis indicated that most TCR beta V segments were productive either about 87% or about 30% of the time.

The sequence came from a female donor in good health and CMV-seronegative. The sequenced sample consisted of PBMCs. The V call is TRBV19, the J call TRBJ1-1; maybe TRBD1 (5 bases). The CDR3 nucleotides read TGTGCCAGTAGTTTCGGGTTACCAGGGACTGAAGCTTTCTTT. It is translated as CASSFGLPGTEAFF.